Below, 24 T cell receptor beta chains from the same sample are listed, as sequenced in a study of blood T cell repertoires in COVID-19. Produced via immunoSEQ multiplex PCR; TCRdb's table is partial and in-frame only. Found here are fewer than 700,000 clones, less than 90% of them singletons; the top ten hold less than 9.5%. Sequencing was carried out using peripheral blood. The receptors were gathered from a woman between 50 and 59 years old with COVID-19, enrolled during active disease.

The rearrangement joins TRBV7-9 to TRBJ1-2; D not certain. Germline V gives CDR1 SEHNR, CDR2 FQNEAQ (reference sequence). There are 19 residues in the CDR3. V was clipped by 4 bases and J by 0 bases, with 24 bases between them. The CDR3 DNA reads TGTGCCAGCAGCTATCTAGCCCCATTACGGCGGGGTCCTAACTATGGCTACACCTTC. Its protein is CASSYLAPLRRGPNYGYTF.

The chain is built from TRBV4-1 and TRBJ1-4; a possible D gene is TRBD1 (5 bases). This CDR3 is built from 13 residues. Deletions cut 7 bases from V and 8 bases from J, with 14 bases between. CDR1 is MGHRA and CDR2 is YSYEKL in the germline V gene. CDR3 DNA sequence: TGCGCCAGCAATAACGGGGGGAACGAAAAACTGTTTTTT. As protein: CASNNGGNEKLFF.

V and J are TRBV9 and TRBJ2-3, with D tentatively TRBD2 (5 bases). Trimming removed 0 bases at V and 4 bases at J, with 9 bases between. CDR1 and CDR2 from the germline V gene are SGDLS and YYNGEE. The CDR3 covers 14 residues. CDR3 sequence reads: CASSVGPRADTQYF. Here the CDR3 DNA reads TGTGCCAGCAGCGTAGGTCCGCGGGCAGATACGCAGTATTTT.

The V call is TRBV5-1, the J call TRBJ1-1; perhaps TRBD1 as D (6 bases). The CDR3 runs 15 residues. The V end was cut by 4 bases, the J end by 0 bases, with 13 bases between. CDR1 SGHRS and CDR2 YFSETQ come from the germline V gene. CDR3 coding DNA: TGCGCCAGCAGCCTCCGGGACACATTGAACACTGAAGCTTTCTTT. It yields the protein CASSLRDTLNTEAFF.

This clone occurred once. This chain links TRBV28 with TRBJ1-4; no definite D call. CDR3 length equals 14 residues. Germline loops: CDR1 MDHEN, CDR2 SYDVKM. The V end was cut by 5 bases, the J end by 2 bases, with 9 bases between. CDR3 loop: CASSPTETNEKLFF. As DNA, the CDR3 is TGTGCCAGCAGTCCAACAGAGACTAATGAAAAACTGTTTTTT. Full variable domain (rest looked up from reference TRBV28 and TRBJ1-4): DVKVTQSSRYLVKRTGEKVFLECVQDMDHENMFWYRQDPGLGLRLIYFSYDVKMKEKGDIPEGYSVSREKKERFSLILESASTNQTSMYLCASSPTETNEKLFFGSGTQLSVL.

In this sample, this clone turned up once. The chain has TRBV6-5 and TRBJ1-5, with D tentatively TRBD1 (6 bases). The CDR3 contains 13 residues. Germline V gives CDR1 MNHEY, CDR2 SVGAGI. V lost 5 bases to trimming and J lost 5 bases, with 10 bases between them. Here the CDR3 reads CASSPGGHQPQHF. The CDR3 DNA reads TGTGCCAGCAGTCCCGGGGGGCATCAGCCCCAGCATTTT.

The chain joins TRBV29-1 to TRBJ2-2; 10 bases are a match to TRBD2. The CDR3 has 14 amino acids. From germline, CDR1 is SQVTM and CDR2 ANQGSEA. The V gene end was trimmed by 7 bases and the J gene end by 0 bases; junction bases not matched to a gene: 2. The CDR3 DNA sequence: TGCAGCGCCCTAGCGGGGGCGAACACCGGGGAGCTGTTTTTT. Translating it yields CSALAGANTGELFF.

This clone is a singleton in its sample. The rearrangement uses TRBV7-9 and TRBJ2-2; D gene ambiguous. V was trimmed by 8 bases and J by 5 bases, leaving 12 bases between them. The CDR3 has 13 residues. Per the germline V gene, CDR1 is SEHNR and CDR2 is FQNEAQ (reference sequence). The CDR3 sequence: CASDTFQTGELFF. The CDR3 DNA reads TGTGCCAGCGACACTTTTCAGACCGGGGAGCTGTTTTTT.

The rearrangement uses TRBV27 and TRBJ2-7; D is ambiguous. Trimming removed 7 bases at V and 5 bases at J, with 9 bases between. Germline lookup yields CDR1 MNHEY and CDR2 SMNVEV (reference sequence). There are 11 residues in the CDR3. CDR3 region: CASKFRDEQYF. CDR3 DNA sequence: TGTGCCAGCAAATTTCGGGACGAGCAGTACTTC.

CDR3 bases: TGTGCCAGCAGGGACTCCCTCGGGGAAAAACTGTTTTTT. This codes for CASRDSLGEKLFF. The chain joins TRBV6-5 to TRBJ1-4; D uncertain. Germline V lookup: CDR1 MNHEY, CDR2 SVGAGI. This CDR3 spans 13 amino acids. V was pared by 6 bases and J by 8 bases, with 13 bases between.

This chain uses TRBV10-2 with TRBJ1-1; D unclear. The V end was cut by 2 bases, the J end by 0 bases, with 13 bases between. The CDR3 runs 16 residues. The V gene's germline CDR1 is WSHSY and CDR2 SAAADI. The CDR3 DNA follows: TGCGCCAGCAGTGAGGCGATGGTACAGTTGAACACTGAAGCTTTCTTT. Encoded protein: CASSEAMVQLNTEAFF.

The chain has TRBV30 and TRBJ1-3, with D hard to call. The length of the CDR3 is 15 residues. V was clipped by 5 bases and J by 0 bases, with 14 bases between them. Germline V lookup: CDR1 GTSNPN, CDR2 SVGIG (reference sequence). DNA of the CDR3: TGTGCCTGGGCCGAACTACACTTCTCTGGAAACACCATATATTTT. Amino acids: CAWAELHFSGNTIYF.

V gene TRBV19 combines with J gene TRBJ1-6, with D hard to call. CDR1 and CDR2 from the germline V gene are LNHDA and SQIVND (reference sequence). The V gene lost 5 bases and the J gene lost 8 bases, with 7 bases spanning the gap. This CDR3 has 12 residues. In DNA form, the CDR3 reads TGTGCCAGTAGTCGTCCTTATTCACCCCTCCACTTT. This encodes CASSRPYSPLHF.

The chain recombines TRBV6-6 with TRBJ1-2; TRBD1 matches 8 bases. The CDR3 is 16 amino acids. In germline, CDR1 is MNHNY, CDR2 SVGAGI (reference sequence). J gave up 4 bases and V 0 bases, and 7 bases lay outside the gene matches. The CDR3 sequence: CASSYSQGGQAYGYTF. The CDR3 DNA reads as TGTGCCAGCAGTTACTCCCAGGGGGGACAGGCCTATGGCTACACCTTC.

This sequence joins TRBV19 and TRBJ1-2, with a weak D call TRBD1 (5 bases). CDR1 is LNHDA and CDR2 is SQIVND in the germline V gene (reference sequence). This CDR3 comprises 15 residues. V gave up 5 bases and J gave up 8 bases, with 21 bases separating them. The DNA of the CDR3 is TGTGCCAGTAGTCTAGGTCAAGCAGGGTCAGAAGGCTACACCTTC. It yields the protein CASSLGQAGSEGYTF.

The chain is built from TRBV6-4 and TRBJ1-1; TRBD1 might be the D (5 bases). There are 12 residues in the CDR3. CDR1 is MRHNA, CDR2 SNTAGT, per germline. V was pared by 5 bases and J by 8 bases, with 12 bases between. The CDR3, as DNA: TGTGCCAGCAGTCCGGGAGAGGGGGAAGCTTTCTTT. This gives the protein CASSPGEGEAFF.

This clone appeared a few times. This rearrangement joins TRBV2 to TRBJ1-5; 7 positions agree with TRBD1. The germline V gene encodes CDR1 SNHLY and CDR2 FYNNEI. The CDR3 totals 16 residues. V shed 6 bases, J shed 0 bases, and the junction held 8 bases outside the gene matches. In nucleotides, the CDR3 is TGTGCCAGCAGCGCCGGGACAGAGTATAGCAATCAGCCCCAGCATTTT. Translation: CASSAGTEYSNQPQHF.

This sequence joins TRBV5-1 and TRBJ1-3, with TRBD1 matching 7 bases. The CDR3 consists of 16 residues. V shed 0 bases and J 4 bases; nucleotides not matched to a gene: 7. CDR1 and CDR2 from the germline V gene are SGHRS and YFSETQ. The CDR3 coding sequence is TGCGCCAGCAGCTTGGCAGGGGGGATCAAGGGAAACACCATATATTTT. Its translation: CASSLAGGIKGNTIYF.

In nucleotides, the CDR3 is TGTGCCAGCAGCTCGCCGGGAGAGGCTTTCTTT. Protein product: CASSSPGEAFF. The chain employs TRBV13 and TRBJ1-1; the D is unclear. CDR1 and CDR2 from the germline V gene are PRHDT and FYEKMQ (reference sequence). Trimming shortened V by 4 bases and J by 11 bases, and 11 bases separated the two germline ends. This CDR3 spans 11 amino acids.

V and J are TRBV10-1 and TRBJ1-1; weak D call: TRBD1 (5 bases). V lost 6 bases and J lost 7, with 15 bases in between. In germline, CDR1 is WNHNN, CDR2 SYGVQD (reference sequence). This CDR3 region has 13 residues. This CDR3 is CASRSQGSGEAFF. The CDR3 bases are TGCGCCAGCAGATCTCAGGGATCCGGTGAAGCTTTCTTT.

The chain couples TRBV27 to TRBJ2-1, with TRBD1 matching 8 bases. CDR1 and CDR2 (germline): MNHEY, SMNVEV (reference sequence). With V trimmed by 6 bases and J by 6 bases, 4 bases remained unmatched. This CDR3 comprises 13 residues. The CDR3 loop reads CASRTGVLNEQFF. The CDR3 DNA sequence: TGTGCCAGCAGGACAGGGGTCCTCAATGAGCAGTTCTTC.

The chain joins TRBV30 to TRBJ1-2; the D gene is possibly TRBD1 (5 bases). Germline V gene sequence: CDR1 GTSNPN, CDR2 SVGIG (reference sequence). The CDR3 loop spans 12 amino acids. The germline V and J ends were trimmed by 2 bases and 8 bases, with 12 bases remaining between them. The CDR3 DNA reads TGTGCCTGGAGTAAAGGGGCGCGGGGCTACACCTTC. It translates to CAWSKGARGYTF.

The V call is TRBV19, the J call TRBJ1-3, with D tentatively TRBD1 (6 bases). Germline values: CDR1 LNHDA, CDR2 SQIVND (reference sequence). The V and J ends lost 9 bases and 7 bases respectively, with 25 bases between them. This CDR3 is built from 16 residues. Here the CDR3 reads CASQESGGQPGNTIYF. The DNA of the CDR3 is TGTGCCAGCCAAGAATCGGGGGGACAACCAGGGAACACCATATATTTT.

V and J are TRBV5-4 and TRBJ2-5; 10 bases align to TRBD2. Germline V CDR1 and CDR2: SGHNT, YYREEE (reference sequence). With 2 bases clipped from V and 2 bases from J, the junction kept 0 bases outside the gene matches. The CDR3 spans 14 residues. CDR3 amino acids: CASSLLAGQETQYF. In DNA, the CDR3 is TGTGCCAGCAGCTTACTAGCGGGGCAAGAGACCCAGTACTTC.